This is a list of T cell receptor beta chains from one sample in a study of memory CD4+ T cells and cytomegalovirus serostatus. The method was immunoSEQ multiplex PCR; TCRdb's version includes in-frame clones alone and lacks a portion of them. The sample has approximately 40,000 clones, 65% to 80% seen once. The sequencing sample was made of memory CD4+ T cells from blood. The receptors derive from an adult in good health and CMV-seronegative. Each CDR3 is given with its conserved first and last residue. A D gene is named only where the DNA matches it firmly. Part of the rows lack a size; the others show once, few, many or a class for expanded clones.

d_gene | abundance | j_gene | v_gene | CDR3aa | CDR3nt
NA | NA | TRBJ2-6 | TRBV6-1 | CASSESRASGANVLTF | TGTGCCAGCAGTGAATCAAGAGCCTCTGGGGCCAACGTCCTGACTTTC
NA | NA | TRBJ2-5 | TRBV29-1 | CSVGPGLRETQYF | TGCAGCGTTGGCCCAGGGTTGAGAGAGACCCAGTACTTC
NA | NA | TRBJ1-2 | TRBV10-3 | CAISEGEGYTF | TGTGCCATCAGTGAAGGGGAAGGCTACACCTTC
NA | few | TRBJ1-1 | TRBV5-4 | CASSLGLGTEAFF | TGTGCCAGCAGCTTAGGCCTCGGGACTGAAGCTTTCTTT
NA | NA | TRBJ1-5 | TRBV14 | CASSRDTISGGASNQPQHF | TGTGCCAGCAGCCGGGACACAATTTCGGGAGGGGCCAGCAATCAGCCCCAGCATTTT
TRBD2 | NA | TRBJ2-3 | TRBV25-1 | CASSVVAGRTDTQYF | TGTGCCAGCAGTGTTGTAGCGGGGCGCACAGATACGCAGTATTTT
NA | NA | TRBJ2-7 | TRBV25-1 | CASSGTFSYEQYF | TGTGCCAGCAGTGGAACTTTCTCCTACGAGCAGTACTTC
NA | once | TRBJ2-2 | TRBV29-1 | CSALAGELFF | TGCAGCGCCCTCGCCGGGGAGCTGTTTTTT
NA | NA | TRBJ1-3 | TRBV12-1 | CASSLFGSGNTIYF | NA
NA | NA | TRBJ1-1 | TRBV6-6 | CASREGTITFF | TGTGCCAGCAGGGAGGGGACAATAACTTTCTTT
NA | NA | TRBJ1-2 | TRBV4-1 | CASSQEESWGRAYGYTF | TGCGCCAGCAGCCAAGAAGAGTCCTGGGGCAGGGCCTATGGCTACACCTTC
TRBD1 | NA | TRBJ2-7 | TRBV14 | CASSQGQIHEQYF | TGTGCCAGCAGCCAGGGACAGATACACGAGCAGTACTTC
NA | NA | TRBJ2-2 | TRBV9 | CASSKDRANTGELFF | TGTGCCAGCAGCAAAGATAGGGCGAACACCGGGGAGCTGTTTTTT
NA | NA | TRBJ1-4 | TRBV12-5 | CASGYDSRGEKLFF | TGTGCTAGTGGGTACGACAGTAGAGGTGAAAAACTGTTTTTT
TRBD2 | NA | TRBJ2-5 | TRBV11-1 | CASSRTGTSGQETQYF | TGTGCCAGCAGCAGAACCGGGACTAGCGGACAAGAGACCCAGTACTTC
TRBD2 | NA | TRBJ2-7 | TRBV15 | CATSRGAGALSYEQYF | TGTGCCACCAGCAGAGGAGCGGGGGCCCTTTCCTACGAGCAGTACTTC